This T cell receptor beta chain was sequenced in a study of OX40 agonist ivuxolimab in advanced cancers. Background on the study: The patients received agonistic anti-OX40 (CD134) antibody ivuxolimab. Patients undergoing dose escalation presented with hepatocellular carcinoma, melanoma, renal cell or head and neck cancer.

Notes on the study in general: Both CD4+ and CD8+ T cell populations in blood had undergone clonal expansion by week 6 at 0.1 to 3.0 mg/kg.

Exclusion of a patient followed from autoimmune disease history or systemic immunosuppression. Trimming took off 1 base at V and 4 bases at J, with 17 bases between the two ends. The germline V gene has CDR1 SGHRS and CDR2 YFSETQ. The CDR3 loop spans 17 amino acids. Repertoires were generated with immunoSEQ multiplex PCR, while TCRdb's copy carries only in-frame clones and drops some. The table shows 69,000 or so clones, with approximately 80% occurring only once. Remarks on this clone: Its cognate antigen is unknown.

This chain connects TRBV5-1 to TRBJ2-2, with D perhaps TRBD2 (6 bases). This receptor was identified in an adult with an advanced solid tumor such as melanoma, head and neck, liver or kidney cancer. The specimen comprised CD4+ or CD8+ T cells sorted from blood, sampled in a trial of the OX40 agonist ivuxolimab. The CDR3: CASSLNPGAGSTGELFF. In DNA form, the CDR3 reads TGCGCCAGCAGCTTGAACCCCGGGGCGGGGTCCACCGGGGAGCTGTTTTTT. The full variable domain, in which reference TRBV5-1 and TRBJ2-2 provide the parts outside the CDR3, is KAGVTQTPRYLIKTRGQQVTLSCSPISGHRSVSWYQQTPGQGLQFLFEYFSETQRNKGNFPGRFSGRQFSNSRSEMNVSTLELGDSALYLCASSLNPGAGSTGELFFGEGSRLTVL.